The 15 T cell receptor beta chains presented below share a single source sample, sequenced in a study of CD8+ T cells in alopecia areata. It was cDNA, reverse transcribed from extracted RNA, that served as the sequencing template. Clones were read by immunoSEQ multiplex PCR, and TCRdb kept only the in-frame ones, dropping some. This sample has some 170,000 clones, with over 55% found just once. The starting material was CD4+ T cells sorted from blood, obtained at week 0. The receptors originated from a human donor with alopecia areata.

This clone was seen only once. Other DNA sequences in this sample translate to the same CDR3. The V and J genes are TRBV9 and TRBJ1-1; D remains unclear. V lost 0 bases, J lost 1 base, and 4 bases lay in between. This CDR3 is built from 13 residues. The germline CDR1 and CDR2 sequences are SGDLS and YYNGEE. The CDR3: CASSVAGNTEAFF. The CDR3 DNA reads TGTGCCAGCAGCGTAGCCGGGAACACTGAAGCTTTCTTT.

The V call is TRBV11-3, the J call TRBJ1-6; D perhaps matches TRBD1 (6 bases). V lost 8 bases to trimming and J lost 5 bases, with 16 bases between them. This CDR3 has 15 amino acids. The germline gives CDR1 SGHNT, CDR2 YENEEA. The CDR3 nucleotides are TGTGCCAGCCAGTACCAGGGGAGGAATAATTCACCCCTCCACTTT. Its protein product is CASQYQGRNNSPLHF.

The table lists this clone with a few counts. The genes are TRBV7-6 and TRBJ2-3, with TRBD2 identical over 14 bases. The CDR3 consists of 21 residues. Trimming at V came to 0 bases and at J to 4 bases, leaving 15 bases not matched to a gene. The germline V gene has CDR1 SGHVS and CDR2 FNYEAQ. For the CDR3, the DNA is TGTGCCAGCAGCTTAGCGCCCGGACTAGCGGGGGGACAGGTGAAGGCAGATACGCAGTATTTT. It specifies CASSLAPGLAGGQVKADTQYF.

This chain's CDR3 is CAWSVRGDNSPLHF. Here the CDR3 DNA reads TGTGCCTGGAGTGTACGCGGGGATAATTCACCCCTCCACTTT. V and J are TRBV30 and TRBJ1-6; D unresolved. The CDR3 is 14 residues long. The germline V gene encodes CDR1 GTSNPN and CDR2 SVGIG (reference sequence). Trimming left V 0 bases short and J 5 bases short, with 8 bases between.

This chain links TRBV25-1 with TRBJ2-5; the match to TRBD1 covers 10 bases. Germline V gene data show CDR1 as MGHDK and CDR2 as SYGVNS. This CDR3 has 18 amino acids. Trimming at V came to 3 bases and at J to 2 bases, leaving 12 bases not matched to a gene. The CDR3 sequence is CASSDQGQGVFQQETQYF. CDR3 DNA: TGTGCCAGCAGTGACCAAGGACAGGGGGTCTTTCAACAAGAGACCCAGTACTTC.

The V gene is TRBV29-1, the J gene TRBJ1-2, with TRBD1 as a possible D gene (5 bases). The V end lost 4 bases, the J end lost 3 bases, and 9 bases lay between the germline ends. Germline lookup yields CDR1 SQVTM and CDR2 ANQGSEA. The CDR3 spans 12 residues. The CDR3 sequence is CSVADRDYGYTF. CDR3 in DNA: TGCAGCGTTGCCGACAGAGACTATGGCTACACCTTC. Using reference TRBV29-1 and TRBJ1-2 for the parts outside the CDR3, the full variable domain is SAVISQKPSRDICQRGTSLTIQCQVDSQVTMMFWYRQQPGQSLTLIATANQGSEATYESGFVIDKFPISRPNLTFSTLTVSNMSPEDSSIYLCSVADRDYGYTFGSGTRLTVV.

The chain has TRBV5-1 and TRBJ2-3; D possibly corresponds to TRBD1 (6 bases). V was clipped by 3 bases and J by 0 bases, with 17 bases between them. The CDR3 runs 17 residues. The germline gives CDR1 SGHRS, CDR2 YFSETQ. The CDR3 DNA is TGCGCCAGCAGCTCTAGCCTCGGACAGCCTAGCACAGATACGCAGTATTTT. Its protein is CASSSSLGQPSTDTQYF.

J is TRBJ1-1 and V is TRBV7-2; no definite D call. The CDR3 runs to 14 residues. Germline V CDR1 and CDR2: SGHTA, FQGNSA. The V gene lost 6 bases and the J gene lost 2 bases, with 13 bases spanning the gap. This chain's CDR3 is CASRPNNYNTEAFF. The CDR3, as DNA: TGTGCCAGCAGACCTAACAATTATAACACTGAAGCTTTCTTT.

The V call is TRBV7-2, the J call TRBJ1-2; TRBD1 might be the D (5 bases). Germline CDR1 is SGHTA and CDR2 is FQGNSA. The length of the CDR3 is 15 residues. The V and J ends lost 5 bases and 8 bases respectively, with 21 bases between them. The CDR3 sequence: CASSPRQGGLEGYTF. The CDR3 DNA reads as TGTGCCAGCAGCCCCCGCCAGGGAGGGCTCGAAGGCTACACCTTC.

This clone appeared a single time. The CDR3 is CASRKGQIHQPQHF. CDR3 nucleotide sequence: TGTGCCAGCAGGAAGGGACAGATTCATCAGCCCCAGCATTTT. The genes are TRBV6-1 and TRBJ1-5, with TRBD1 matching 7 bases. Germline V gene data show CDR1 as MNHNS and CDR2 as SASEGT. This CDR3 contains 14 residues. Losses at the gene ends were 6 bases for V and 5 bases for J; bases not matched to a gene: 7.

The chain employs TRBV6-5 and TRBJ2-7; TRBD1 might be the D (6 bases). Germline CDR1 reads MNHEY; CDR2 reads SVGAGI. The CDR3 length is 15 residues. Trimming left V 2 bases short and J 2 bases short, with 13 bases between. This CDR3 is CASSYTDDRTYEQYF. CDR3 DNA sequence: TGTGCCAGCAGTTACACGGACGACAGGACCTACGAGCAGTACTTC.

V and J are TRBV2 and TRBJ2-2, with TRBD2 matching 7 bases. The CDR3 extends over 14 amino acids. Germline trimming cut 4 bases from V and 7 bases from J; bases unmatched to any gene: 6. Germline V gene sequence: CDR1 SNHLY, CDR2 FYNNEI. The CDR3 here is CASSALTGGGELFF. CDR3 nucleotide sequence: TGTGCCAGCAGTGCCCTAACGGGGGGCGGGGAGCTGTTTTTT.

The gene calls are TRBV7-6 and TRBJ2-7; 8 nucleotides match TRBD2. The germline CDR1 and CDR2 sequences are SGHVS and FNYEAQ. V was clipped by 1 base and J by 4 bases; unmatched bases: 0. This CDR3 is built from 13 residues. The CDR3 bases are TGTGCCAGCAGCTTAGTAGCGGGGTACGAGCAGTACTTC. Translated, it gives CASSLVAGYEQYF.

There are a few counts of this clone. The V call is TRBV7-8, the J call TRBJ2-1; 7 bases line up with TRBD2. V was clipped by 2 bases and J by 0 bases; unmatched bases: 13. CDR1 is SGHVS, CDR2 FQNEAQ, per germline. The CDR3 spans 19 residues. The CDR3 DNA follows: TGTGCCAGCAGCTTAAAAGCGGGGTTGGGTCCGAGCTCCTACAATGAGCAGTTCTTC. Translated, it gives CASSLKAGLGPSSYNEQFF.

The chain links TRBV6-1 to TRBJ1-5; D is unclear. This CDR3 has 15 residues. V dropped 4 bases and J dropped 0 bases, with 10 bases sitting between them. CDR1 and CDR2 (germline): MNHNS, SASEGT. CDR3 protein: CASSVEGYSNQPQHF. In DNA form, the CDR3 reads TGTGCCAGCAGTGTCGAAGGGTATAGCAATCAGCCCCAGCATTTT.